This T cell receptor (beta chain) was recovered during a study of blood T cells in healthy people across ages (dated by TCRdb to between 2015 and 2017). For context, the study as a whole: Template switching captured roughly one uniquely barcoded TCR beta cDNA molecule per two T cells in model experiments. Using deep sequencing normalized with unique cDNA molecular identifiers, the study measured how TCR beta repertoire diversity changes with age. The study analyzed two additional independent replicas of 1 million unique cDNA reads from the same blood draw for two donors, one aged 18 to 29 and one aged 80 or older. To avoid experimental bias, donors of different ages were distributed randomly across sequencing lanes. Donors were grouped into four age groups: young (average 16 years), middle-aged (over 35), aged (62) and long-lived (about 90).

What the authors observed across the whole study: Compared with the aged group, the long-lived group had more naive CD4+ T cells, fewer expanded clones and increased TCR diversity, suggesting age selection. Bulk unsorted PBMC profiling prevented conclusive comparison of naive and antigen-experienced compartments. As age increased, observed TCR beta diversity per million T cells dropped in a roughly linear way, and a significant reduction was already evident by age 40. The percentage of naive T cells measured by flow cytometry correlated strongly with observed TCR beta diversity. Donor CMV infection status was unknown, potentially confounding age-related changes in expanded clonotypes. Total diversity estimates from one million sequenced T cells were considered lower bounds and underestimates.

The library was made by 5' RACE. Instrument used: Illumina HiSeq 2500. A second 7 to 11 cycle PCR used a sample-barcoded 5' primer and a J-beta primer mix. A template-switch 5' adaptor carrying 12 random nucleotides introduced a unique molecular identifier onto each TCR beta cDNA molecule. Each sample yielded at least 3 million CDR3-containing paired-end reads. All of the RNA was converted into first-strand cDNA using the Mint cDNA synthesis kit, with a TRBC-specific oligonucleotide serving as the primer. Following uracil-DNA glycosylase treatment, a first 18-cycle PCR with universal primers M1SS and BC2_uni_R was performed on all cDNA. Turning to the authors' computational methods: Normalization of each sample was performed by random selection of 1 million high-quality reads, each carrying a distinct molecular identifier. Reads with shared molecular identifiers were discarded instead of being binned into consensus sequences. CDR3 identification, clonotype clustering and error correction used MiTCR with a Q25 quality threshold and the strictest error-elimination algorithm. A nonparametric unseen species model with Euler transformation was used to estimate a lower bound on total TCR beta diversity. TCRdb handled the public reads itself, with Q25 trimming in fastp and clone calling in MiXCR, and kept productive beta chains. Each CDR3 protein gets just one entry, which takes the most common genes and DNA from the rows behind it. TCRdb, not the authors, supplied the V and J calls. The sample profile shows around 1,500,000 distinct CDR3 sequences; 42% of them were found once. Roughly 8.2% of the sample is taken by the ten largest.

The roughly 37 donors, aged about 6 to 95 years, were systemically healthy Caucasian individuals from Russia. Ten milliliters of peripheral blood were drawn from each donor into EDTA-treated Vacutainer tubes. PBMCs were isolated by Ficoll-Paque density-gradient centrifugation, with at least 7 million obtained per sample. Total RNA, at least 5 micrograms per sample, was extracted from PBMCs with Trizol reagent. For every donor, an aliquot of PBMCs went through flow cytometry to measure the percentages of naive CD45RAhigh/CD27high T cells. Counted from cysteine to phenylalanine, this CDR3 has 12 amino acids. CDR3 DNA is the only sequence kept; it has 36 bases, read in frame from the first base. Here V drops 7 bases and J drops 10 bases, and the junction holds 6 bases not matched to any gene. On this clonotype: It has no known antigen specificity. Base-call qualities are not available, and no considerably larger clone is one nucleotide away.

Recombination joined TRBV12-3 or TRBV12-4 with TRBJ2-1; 8 bases in the middle match TRBD2. The sequence was collected from a young woman in good health. Sequencing used blood. The sequenced DNA is TGTGCCAGCACCTCCAGCGGGGGAGAGCAGTTCTTC. Its protein reads: CASTSSGGEQFF.